The TCR beta chain described here comes from a study of T cells after yellow fever vaccination. Study-level background: Libraries from low-cell-number fractions were prepared with the SMART-Seq v4 Ultra Low Input RNA kit. Findings and caveats of the study: The booster response re-showed most primary clones: around 96% CD4, approximately 86% CD8.

This clonotype was recorded at least ten times. Its matching antigen is unknown. The authors made TCR cDNA by 5'RACE template switching, adding a universal primer site and UMIs. TCRdb reprocessed the 5' RACE reads via MiXCR and lists one record per CDR3 protein. The sample lists 65,000 to 70,000 distinct CDR3 sequences, 4.5% to 7.5% occurring once. V dropped 0 bases and J dropped 7 bases, with 7 bases sitting between them. Germline V lookup: CDR1 SGHKS, CDR2 YYEKEE (reference sequence). The CDR3 runs to 12 residues. The sequence was obtained from a man younger than 35 who received the YFV17D yellow fever vaccine. The source material was CD4+ T cells sorted from PBMCs, sampled roughly 15 days after the first yellow fever vaccination. The chain uses TRBV5-5 and TRBJ1-2; D gene unclear. The CDR3 spells CASSLVEFGYTF. CDR3 coding DNA: TGTGCCAGCAGCTTGGTGGAGTTTGGCTACACCTTC. The complete variable domain, with remaining parts taken from reference TRBV5-5 and TRBJ1-2, reads DAGVTQSPTHLIKTRGQQVTLRCSPISGHKSVSWYQQVLGQGPQFIFQYYEKEERGRGNFPDRFSARQFPNYSSELNVNALLLGDSALYLCASSLVEFGYTFGSGTRLTVV.